These 25 T cell receptor beta chains were sequenced from one sample in a study of T cell clonotyping in hematopoietic cell transplantation. Time point meaning: recipient sample about 28 days before transplant, after cytoreduction. Measured with immunoSEQ multiplex PCR; TCRdb has only the in-frame clones, and not every one. In the table there are fewer than 100,000 clones, almost 97% of which are singletons. The input for sequencing was peripheral blood mononuclear cells, taken before stem cell transplant. The receptor source for this set is a woman in her forties or fifties with acute myeloid leukemia. Some clones in this sample may be carry-over from other donors' samples.

This chain joins TRBV30 and TRBJ1-2, with a weak D call TRBD1 (6 bases). Trimming cost V 4 bases and J 5 bases, with 17 bases left between them. Looked up from germline, CDR1 is GTSNPN and CDR2 is SVGIG (reference sequence). The CDR3 runs 14 residues. The CDR3 region has the DNA TGTGCCTGGACTTTTAACAGGGAATTTTATGGCTACACCTTC. Translation gives CAWTFNREFYGYTF.

The J gene is TRBJ1-2, the V gene TRBV9; 12 bases are shared with TRBD1. The CDR3 runs 14 residues. Germline loops: CDR1 SGDLS, CDR2 YYNGEE. V gave up 3 bases and J gave up 7 bases; unmatched junction bases: 4. The CDR3 nucleotides are TGTGCCAGCAGCGGGCCGGGACAGGGGGCTGGCTACACCTTC. Its translation is CASSGPGQGAGYTF.

CDR3 region: CASSQVLGALNEKLFF. CDR3 coding DNA: TGCGCCAGCAGCCAAGTTTTGGGAGCACTTAATGAAAAACTGTTTTTT. The chain has TRBV4-1 and TRBJ1-4; the D is unclear. This CDR3 has 16 amino acids. V lost 1 base, J lost 4 bases, and 13 bases lay in between. Germline assignment: CDR1 MGHRA and CDR2 YSYEKL.

The gene calls are TRBV10-2 and TRBJ1-5; D uncertain. Germline CDR1 and CDR2: WSHSY and SAAADI. CDR3 length equals 14 residues. Deletions cut 2 bases from V and 2 bases from J, with 7 bases between. CDR3 residues: CASSERSGNQPQHF. In nucleotides, the CDR3 is TGCGCCAGCAGTGAGCGATCGGGCAATCAGCCCCAGCATTTT.

V and J are TRBV27 and TRBJ2-7; 9 bases are a match to TRBD2. This CDR3 has 14 residues. The trim removed 6 bases at V and 6 bases at J, leaving 9 bases unmatched. Germline assignment: CDR1 MNHEY and CDR2 SMNVEV (reference sequence). The CDR3 nucleotides are TGTGCCAGCAGAATAGCGGGGGAGCCACGCGAGCAGTACTTC. The encoded protein is CASRIAGEPREQYF.

This chain joins TRBV2 and TRBJ1-2; the D gene is possibly TRBD1 (5 bases). Germline V gives CDR1 SNHLY, CDR2 FYNNEI. The CDR3 has 13 amino acids. Trimming stripped 6 bases from V and 3 bases from J, with 11 bases between. CDR3 loop: CASRPGEDYGYTF. The CDR3 DNA is TGTGCCAGCAGACCGGGGGAGGACTATGGCTACACCTTC.

In this sample, this clone turned up once. The chain carries TRBV9 and TRBJ1-2; D unclear. In germline, CDR1 is SGDLS, CDR2 YYNGEE. CDR3 length: 12 amino acids. Trimming pared 0 bases from V and 4 bases from J, leaving 4 bases between. The CDR3 reads CASSVVSYGYTF. The CDR3 DNA is TGTGCCAGCAGCGTAGTAAGCTATGGCTACACCTTC.

V usage is TRBV13 and J usage is TRBJ1-2, with 9 bases that match TRBD1. CDR1 is PRHDT, CDR2 FYEKMQ, per germline (reference sequence). After removal of 5 bases from V and 0 bases from J, the junction contained 13 bases not matched to a gene. The CDR3 loop spans 18 amino acids. The CDR3 sequence is CASSPRDRVIQANYGYTF. The CDR3 nucleotides are TGTGCCAGCAGCCCGAGGGACAGGGTAATACAAGCTAACTATGGCTACACCTTC.

The J gene is TRBJ2-5, the V gene TRBV19, with a tentative D call TRBD1 (7 bases). CDR1 and CDR2 (germline): LNHDA, SQIVND (reference sequence). Trimming shortened V by 7 bases and J by 4 bases, and 13 bases separated the two germline ends. The CDR3 loop spans 13 amino acids. The CDR3 is CASKPQGGETQYF. DNA of the CDR3: TGTGCCAGTAAGCCGCAGGGGGGAGAGACCCAGTACTTC.

The V gene is TRBV4-1, the J gene TRBJ1-1, with D perhaps matching TRBD1 (6 bases). The CDR3 runs 14 residues. V was shortened by 7 bases and J by 0 bases, with 12 bases between the two germline ends. CDR1 is MGHRA, CDR2 YSYEKL, per germline. The CDR3 coding sequence is TGCGCCAGCAACACAGGGTCCATGAACACTGAAGCTTTCTTT. Its protein is CASNTGSMNTEAFF.

This clone is a singleton in its sample. CDR3 bases: TGTGCCAGCAGTGCCGGTCACACAGATACGCAGTATTTT. Residues: CASSAGHTDTQYF. The V gene is TRBV6-4, the J gene TRBJ2-3; D unresolved. CDR1 is MRHNA and CDR2 is SNTAGT in the germline V gene. The CDR3 is made up of 13 amino acids. Trimming left V 4 bases short and J 2 bases short, with 7 bases between.

The rearrangement uses TRBV2 and TRBJ1-2; 7 bases are a match to TRBD1. The length of the CDR3 is 13 residues. Germline CDR1 is SNHLY and CDR2 is FYNNEI. Trimming removed 10 bases from V and 6 bases from J; junction bases left unmatched: 11. CDR3 nucleotides: TGTGCCACCACTGGGACAGCTGTTAATGGCTACACCTTC. Translating gives CATTGTAVNGYTF.

This chain connects TRBV6-5 to TRBJ1-5, with unresolved D. Trimming removed 7 bases from V and 2 bases from J, with 12 bases in between. Germline V gene sequence: CDR1 MNHEY, CDR2 SVGAGI. This CDR3 has 14 residues. The CDR3 loop reads CASKPGVGNQPQHF. The CDR3 DNA follows: TGTGCCAGCAAGCCGGGCGTCGGCAATCAGCCCCAGCATTTT.

The chain carries TRBV6-5 and TRBJ2-7; TRBD1 aligns across 8 bases. The ends lost 8 bases at V and 7 bases at J; junction bases unmatched: 10. CDR3 length equals 13 residues. Germline V gene lookup returns CDR1 MNHEY and CDR2 SVGAGI. In DNA form, the CDR3 reads TGTGCCAGCCGGGACAGGCTTCTTGAAGAGCAGTACTTC. Translated: CASRDRLLEEQYF.

The genes are TRBV6-4 and TRBJ2-2, with D unclear. The CDR3 is 13 residues long. Germline V CDR1 and CDR2: MRHNA, SNTAGT. V was clipped by 8 bases and J by 7 bases, with 14 bases between them. The CDR3 bases are TGTGCCAGCCGGATATCGGACGGCGGGGAGCTGTTTTTT. Translating gives CASRISDGGELFF.

This rearrangement joins TRBV7-9 to TRBJ1-2, with D possibly being TRBD1 (6 bases). Trimming took 5 bases from V and 5 from J, leaving 18 bases between them. CDR3 length equals 15 residues. The germline gives CDR1 SEHNR, CDR2 FQNEAQ (reference sequence). This chain's CDR3 is CASSIRDTDWYGYTF. CDR3 nucleotides: TGTGCCAGCAGCATACGGGACACCGACTGGTATGGCTACACCTTC.

The CDR3, as DNA: TGTGCCAGCAGCTTGGCCTTGGTCAGGGCCTATGGCTACACCTTC. Amino acids: CASSLALVRAYGYTF. The chain has TRBV5-6 and TRBJ1-2, with D perhaps matching TRBD1 (5 bases). The germline V gene has CDR1 SGHDT and CDR2 YYEEEE. The CDR3 is 15 amino acids. Trimming removed 0 bases at V and 4 bases at J, with 13 bases between.

This sequence joins TRBV4-2 and TRBJ2-3; D not certain. V lost 0 bases and J lost 2, with 9 bases in between. CDR3 length: 15 residues. CDR1 LGHNA and CDR2 YNFKEQ come from the germline V gene. The CDR3 nucleotides are TGTGCCAGCAGCCAAGATGAGCATGACACAGATACGCAGTATTTT. Amino acids: CASSQDEHDTDTQYF.

This clone has only one observation. This chain links TRBV7-8 with TRBJ1-5; D gene unclear. The CDR3 length is 14 residues. Germline lookup yields CDR1 SGHVS and CDR2 FQNEAQ. V was clipped by 6 bases and J by 0 bases, with 9 bases between them. DNA for the CDR3: TGTGCCAGCAGGCCGGGAACTAGCAATCAGCCCCAGCATTTT. Protein sequence: CASRPGTSNQPQHF.

The rearrangement joins TRBV9 to TRBJ1-2; D gene unclear. V gave up 0 bases and J gave up 1 base, with 7 bases separating them. The V gene's germline CDR1 is SGDLS and CDR2 YYNGEE. The CDR3 length is 14 residues. In nucleotides, the CDR3 is TGTGCCAGCAGCGTAGGGAAGGATAACTATGGCTACACCTTC. Translating it yields CASSVGKDNYGYTF.

The rearrangement uses TRBV6-5 and TRBJ1-6; 9 bases align to TRBD1. The CDR3 runs 14 residues. Germline V gene lookup returns CDR1 MNHEY and CDR2 SVGAGI. V was pared by 4 bases and J by 5 bases, with 0 bases of the junction left unmatched. CDR3 bases: TGTGCCAGCAGTTGGACAGGGGATAATTCACCCCTCCACTTT. Translated, it gives CASSWTGDNSPLHF.

This chain joins TRBV7-3 and TRBJ2-5; possible D gene TRBD2, 6 bases. The CDR3 runs to 13 residues. CDR1 SGHTA and CDR2 FQGTGA come from the germline V gene. V gave up 5 bases and J gave up 1 base, with 8 bases separating them. The CDR3 spells CASSRGTQETQYF. Here the CDR3 DNA reads TGTGCCAGCAGCCGGGGGACCCAAGAGACCCAGTACTTC. The full variable domain, completed using reference TRBV7-3 and TRBJ2-5, is GAGVSQTPSNKVTEKGKYVELRCDPISGHTALYWYRQSLGQGPEFLIYFQGTGAADDSGLPNDRFFAVRPEGSVSTLKIQRTERGDSAVYLCASSRGTQETQYFGPGTRLLVL.

The chain recombines TRBV10-3 with TRBJ1-1; no clear D. Germline V gene sequence: CDR1 ENHRY, CDR2 SYGVKD. The CDR3 runs 13 residues. V shed 5 bases and J shed 0 bases, with 7 bases lying between them. DNA of the CDR3: TGTGCCATCAGTACTGGGATGAACACTGAAGCTTTCTTT. This sequence encodes CAISTGMNTEAFF.

Only one count was recorded for this clone. The rearrangement joins TRBV6-5 to TRBJ2-3; 12 bases align to TRBD2. Germline V gene lookup returns CDR1 MNHEY and CDR2 SVGAGI. V lost 6 bases, J lost 3 bases, and 4 bases stayed unmatched. The CDR3 is 15 amino acids. CDR3 coding DNA: TGTGCCAGCAGCCGACTAGCGGGGGTAACAGATACGCAGTATTTT. It yields the protein CASSRLAGVTDTQYF.

The V gene is TRBV5-8, the J gene TRBJ1-4, with 10 bases lining up with TRBD1. This CDR3 region has 16 residues. V gave up 0 bases and J gave up 10 bases; unmatched junction bases: 9. Germline V gives CDR1 SGHTS, CDR2 YDEGEE. CDR3 DNA sequence: TGTGCCAGCAGCTTGGAGATCGGGACAGGGGATAGAAAACTGTTTTTT. This sequence encodes CASSLEIGTGDRKLFF.